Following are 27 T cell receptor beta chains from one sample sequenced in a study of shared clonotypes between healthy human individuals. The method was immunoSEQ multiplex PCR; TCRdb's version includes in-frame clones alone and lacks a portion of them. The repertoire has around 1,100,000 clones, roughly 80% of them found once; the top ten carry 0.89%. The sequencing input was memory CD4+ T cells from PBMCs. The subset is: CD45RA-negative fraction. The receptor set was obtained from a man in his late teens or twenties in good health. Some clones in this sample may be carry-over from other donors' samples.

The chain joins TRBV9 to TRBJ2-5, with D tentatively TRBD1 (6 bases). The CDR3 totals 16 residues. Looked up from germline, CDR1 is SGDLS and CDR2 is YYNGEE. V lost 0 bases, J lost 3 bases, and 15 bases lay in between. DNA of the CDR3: TGTGCCAGCAGCGTAGGATCCCCCCCAGGGGAAGAGACCCAGTACTTC. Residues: CASSVGSPPGEETQYF.

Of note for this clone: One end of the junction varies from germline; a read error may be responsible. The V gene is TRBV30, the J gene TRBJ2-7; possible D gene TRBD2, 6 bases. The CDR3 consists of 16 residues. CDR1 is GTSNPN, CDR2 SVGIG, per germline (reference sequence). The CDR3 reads CARRDPRWPFTYEQYF. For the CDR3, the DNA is TGTGCCCGGAGGGACCCTCGGTGGCCTTTTACCTACGAGCAGTACTTC.

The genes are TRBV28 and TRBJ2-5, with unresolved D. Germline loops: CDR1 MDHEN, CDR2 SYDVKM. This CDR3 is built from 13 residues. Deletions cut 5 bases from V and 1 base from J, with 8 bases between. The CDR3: CASSQFGQETQYF. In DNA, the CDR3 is TGTGCCAGCAGTCAGTTTGGCCAAGAGACCCAGTACTTC.

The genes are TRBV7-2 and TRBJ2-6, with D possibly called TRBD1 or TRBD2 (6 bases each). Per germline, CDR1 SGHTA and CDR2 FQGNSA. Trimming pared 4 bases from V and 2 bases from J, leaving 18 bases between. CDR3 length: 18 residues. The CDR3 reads CASSSRRGSSPGANVLTF. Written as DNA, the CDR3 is TGTGCCAGCAGCTCCCGGAGGGGGTCTTCACCTGGGGCCAACGTCCTGACTTTC.

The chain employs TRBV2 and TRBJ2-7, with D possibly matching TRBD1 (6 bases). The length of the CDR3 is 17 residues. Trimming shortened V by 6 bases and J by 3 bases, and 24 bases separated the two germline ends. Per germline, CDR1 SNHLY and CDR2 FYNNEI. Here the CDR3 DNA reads TGTGCCAGCAGAACGGGGTGGGGGCAGGGTATGATCTACGAGCAGTACTTC. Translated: CASRTGWGQGMIYEQYF.

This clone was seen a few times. The CDR3 protein is CAWSDPPRGSYEQYF. In DNA, the CDR3 is TGTGCCTGGAGTGACCCTCCTAGGGGCTCCTACGAGCAGTACTTC. The rearrangement uses TRBV30 and TRBJ2-7; perhaps TRBD1 as D (5 bases). The length of the CDR3 is 15 residues. From germline, CDR1 is GTSNPN and CDR2 SVGIG (reference sequence). V lost 1 base and J 0 bases, leaving 13 bases between the germline ends.

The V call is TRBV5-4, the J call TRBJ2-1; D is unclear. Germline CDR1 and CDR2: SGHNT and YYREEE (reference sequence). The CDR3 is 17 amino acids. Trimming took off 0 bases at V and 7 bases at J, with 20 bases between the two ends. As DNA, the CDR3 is TGTGCCAGCAGCTTGGGGGCGTGGAGTGAGTCGCGGAATGAGCAGTTCTTC. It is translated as CASSLGAWSESRNEQFF.

The CDR3 sequence: CSSTHSGRAPDTQYF. CDR3 bases: TGCAGCTCAACTCATAGCGGGAGGGCCCCAGATACGCAGTATTTT. The chain couples TRBV29-1 to TRBJ2-3, with TRBD2 matching 11 bases. The length of the CDR3 is 15 residues. After removal of 8 bases from V and 4 bases from J, the junction contained 11 bases not matched to a gene. In germline, CDR1 is SQVTM, CDR2 ANQGSEA.

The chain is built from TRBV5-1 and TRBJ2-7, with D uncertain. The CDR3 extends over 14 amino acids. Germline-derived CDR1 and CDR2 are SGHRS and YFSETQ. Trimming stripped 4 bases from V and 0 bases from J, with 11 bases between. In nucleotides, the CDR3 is TGCGCCAGCAGCCAGACAATTAGCTCCTACGAGCAGTACTTC. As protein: CASSQTISSYEQYF.

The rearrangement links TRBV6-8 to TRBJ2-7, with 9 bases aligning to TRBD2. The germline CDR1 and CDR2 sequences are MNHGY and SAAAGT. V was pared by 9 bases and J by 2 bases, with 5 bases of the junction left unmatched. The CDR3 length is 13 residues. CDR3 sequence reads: CARRVAGAYEQYF. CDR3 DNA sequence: TGTGCCAGGCGGGTAGCGGGAGCCTACGAGCAGTACTTC.

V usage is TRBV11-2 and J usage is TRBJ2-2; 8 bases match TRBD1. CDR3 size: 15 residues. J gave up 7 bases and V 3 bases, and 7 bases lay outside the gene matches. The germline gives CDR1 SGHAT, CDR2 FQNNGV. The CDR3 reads CASSLTGEGGGELFF. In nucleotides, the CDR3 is TGTGCCAGCAGCTTGACAGGGGAAGGGGGCGGGGAGCTGTTTTTT.

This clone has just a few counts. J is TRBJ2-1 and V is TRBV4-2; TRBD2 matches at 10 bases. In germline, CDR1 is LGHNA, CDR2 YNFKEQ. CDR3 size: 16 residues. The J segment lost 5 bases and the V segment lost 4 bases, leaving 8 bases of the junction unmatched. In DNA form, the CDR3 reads TGTGCCAGCAGCCCCTTCTCACTAGCGGGAAACAATGAGCAGTTCTTC. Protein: CASSPFSLAGNNEQFF.

CDR3 loop: CASRPTQMGQNTEAFF. The CDR3, as DNA: TGTGCCAGCAGACCAACCCAGATGGGCCAGAACACTGAAGCTTTCTTT. This chain joins TRBV28 and TRBJ1-1; D is unresolved. V lost 6 bases and J lost 1, with 18 bases in between. The CDR3 extends over 16 amino acids. From germline, CDR1 is MDHEN and CDR2 SYDVKM.

CDR3 region: CASSLGFLGQETQYF. CDR3 coding DNA: TGTGCCAGCAGCTTAGGGTTTTTAGGCCAAGAGACCCAGTACTTC. This rearrangement joins TRBV7-8 to TRBJ2-5, with D unresolved. The CDR3 totals 15 residues. Trimming left V 1 base short and J 1 base short, with 10 bases between. CDR1 is SGHVS and CDR2 is FQNEAQ in the germline V gene.

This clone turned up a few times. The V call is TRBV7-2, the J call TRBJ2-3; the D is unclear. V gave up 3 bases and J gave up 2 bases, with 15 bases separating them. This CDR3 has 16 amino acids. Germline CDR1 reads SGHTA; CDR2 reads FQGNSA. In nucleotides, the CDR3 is TGTGCCAGCAGCTTTCTTCCTATCCAGTTCACAGATACGCAGTATTTT. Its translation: CASSFLPIQFTDTQYF. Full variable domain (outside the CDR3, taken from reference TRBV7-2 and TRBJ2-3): GAGVSQSPSNKVTEKGKDVELRCDPISGHTALYWYRQSLGQGLEFLIYFQGNSAPDKSGLPSDRFSAERTGGSVSTLTIQRTQQEDSAVYLCASSFLPIQFTDTQYFGPGTRLTVL.

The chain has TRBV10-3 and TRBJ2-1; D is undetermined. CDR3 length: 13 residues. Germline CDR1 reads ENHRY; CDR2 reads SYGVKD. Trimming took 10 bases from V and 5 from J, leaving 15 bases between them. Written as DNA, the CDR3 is TGTGCCACCGGACCCTCGGCTAACAATGAGCAGTTCTTC. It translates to CATGPSANNEQFF.

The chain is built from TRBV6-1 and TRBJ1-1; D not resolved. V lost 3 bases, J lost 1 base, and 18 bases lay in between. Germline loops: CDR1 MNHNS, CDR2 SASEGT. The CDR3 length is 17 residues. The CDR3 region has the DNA TGTGCCAGCAGTGAGGGCCCGGGTGGAGATTCGAACACTGAAGCTTTCTTT. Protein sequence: CASSEGPGGDSNTEAFF.

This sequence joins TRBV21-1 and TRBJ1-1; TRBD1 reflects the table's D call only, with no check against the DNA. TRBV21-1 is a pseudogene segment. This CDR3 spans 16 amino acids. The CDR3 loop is CASSEGQTRWETEAFF. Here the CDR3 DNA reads TGTGCCAGCAGCGAGGGACAGACTCGATGGGAGACTGAAGCTTTCTTT.

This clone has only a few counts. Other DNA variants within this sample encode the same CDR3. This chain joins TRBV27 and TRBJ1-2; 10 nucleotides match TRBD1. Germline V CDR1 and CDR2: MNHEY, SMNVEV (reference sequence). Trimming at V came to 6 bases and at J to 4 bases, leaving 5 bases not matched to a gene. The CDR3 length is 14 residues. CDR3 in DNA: TGTGCCAGCAGCCCCCGGGACAGGGGCTATGGCTACACCTTC. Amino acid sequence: CASSPRDRGYGYTF.

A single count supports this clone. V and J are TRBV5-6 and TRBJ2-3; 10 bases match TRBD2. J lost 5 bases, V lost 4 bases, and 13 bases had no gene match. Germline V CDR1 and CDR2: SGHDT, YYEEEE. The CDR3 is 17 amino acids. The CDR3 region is CASSHRPSGSFGDTQYF. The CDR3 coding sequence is TGTGCCAGCAGCCACCGGCCTAGCGGGAGTTTCGGAGATACGCAGTATTTT.

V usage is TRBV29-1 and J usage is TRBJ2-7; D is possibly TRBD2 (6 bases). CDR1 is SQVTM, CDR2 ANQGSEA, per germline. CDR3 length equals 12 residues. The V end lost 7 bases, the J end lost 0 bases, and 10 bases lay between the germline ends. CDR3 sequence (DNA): TGCAGCGCCGCGGGATTCTCCTACGAGCAGTACTTC. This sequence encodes CSAAGFSYEQYF.

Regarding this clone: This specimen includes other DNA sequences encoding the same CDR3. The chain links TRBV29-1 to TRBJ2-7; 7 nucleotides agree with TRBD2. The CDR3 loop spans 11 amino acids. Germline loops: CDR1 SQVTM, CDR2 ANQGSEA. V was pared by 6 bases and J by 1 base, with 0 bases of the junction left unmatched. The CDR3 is CSVGLSYEQYF. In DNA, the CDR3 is TGCAGCGTGGGACTATCCTACGAGCAGTACTTC.

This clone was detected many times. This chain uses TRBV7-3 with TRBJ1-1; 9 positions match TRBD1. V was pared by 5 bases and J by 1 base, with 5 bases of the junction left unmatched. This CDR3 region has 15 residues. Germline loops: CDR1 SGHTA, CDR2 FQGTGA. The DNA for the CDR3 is TGTGCCAGCAGCCCGACAGGGGGGGCGAACACTGAAGCTTTCTTT. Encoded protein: CASSPTGGANTEAFF.

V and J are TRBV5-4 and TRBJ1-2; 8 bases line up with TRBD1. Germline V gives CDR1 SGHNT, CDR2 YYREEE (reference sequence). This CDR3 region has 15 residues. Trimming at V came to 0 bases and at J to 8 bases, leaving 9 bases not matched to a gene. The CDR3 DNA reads TGTGCCAGCAGCTTGGAATCGGGACAGGCCTACGGCTACACCTTC. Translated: CASSLESGQAYGYTF.

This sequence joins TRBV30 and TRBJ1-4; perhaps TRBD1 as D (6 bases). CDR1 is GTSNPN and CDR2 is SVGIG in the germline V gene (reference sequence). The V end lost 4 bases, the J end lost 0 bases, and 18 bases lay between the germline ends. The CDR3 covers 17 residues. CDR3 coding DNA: TGTGCCTGGAAATACAGGGTTTCGAATCCAACTAATGAAAAACTGTTTTTT. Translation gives CAWKYRVSNPTNEKLFF.

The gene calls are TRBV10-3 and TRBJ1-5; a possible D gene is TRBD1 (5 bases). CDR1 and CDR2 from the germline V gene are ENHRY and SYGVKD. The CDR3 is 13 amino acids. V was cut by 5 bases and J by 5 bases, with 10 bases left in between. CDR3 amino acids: CAISRDGDQPQHF. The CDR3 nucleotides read TGTGCCATCAGTCGGGACGGTGATCAGCCCCAGCATTTT.

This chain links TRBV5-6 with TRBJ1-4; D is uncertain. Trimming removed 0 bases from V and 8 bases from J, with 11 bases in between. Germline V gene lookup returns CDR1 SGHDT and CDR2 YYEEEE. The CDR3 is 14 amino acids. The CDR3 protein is CASSLGTAGEKLFF. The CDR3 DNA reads TGTGCCAGCAGCTTGGGGACTGCCGGGGAAAAACTGTTTTTT.